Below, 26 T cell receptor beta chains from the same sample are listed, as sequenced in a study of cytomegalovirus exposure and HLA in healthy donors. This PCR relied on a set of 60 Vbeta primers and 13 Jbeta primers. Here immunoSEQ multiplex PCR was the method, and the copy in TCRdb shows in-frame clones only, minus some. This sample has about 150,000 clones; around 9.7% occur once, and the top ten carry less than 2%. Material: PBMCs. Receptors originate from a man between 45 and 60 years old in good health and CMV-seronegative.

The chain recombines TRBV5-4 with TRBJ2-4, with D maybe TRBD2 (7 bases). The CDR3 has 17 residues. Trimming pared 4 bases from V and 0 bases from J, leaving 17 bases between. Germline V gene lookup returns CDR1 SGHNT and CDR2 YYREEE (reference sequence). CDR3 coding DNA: TGTGCCAGCAGCCCCAAGGGGGGGGGCGTAGCCAAAAACATTCAGTACTTC. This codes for CASSPKGGGVAKNIQYF.

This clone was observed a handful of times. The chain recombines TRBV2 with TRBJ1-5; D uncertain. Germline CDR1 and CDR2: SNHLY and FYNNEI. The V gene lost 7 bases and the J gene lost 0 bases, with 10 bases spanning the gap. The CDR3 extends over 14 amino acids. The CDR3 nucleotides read TGTGCCAGCACAGCGCTTTATAGCAATCAGCCCCAGCATTTT. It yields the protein CASTALYSNQPQHF.

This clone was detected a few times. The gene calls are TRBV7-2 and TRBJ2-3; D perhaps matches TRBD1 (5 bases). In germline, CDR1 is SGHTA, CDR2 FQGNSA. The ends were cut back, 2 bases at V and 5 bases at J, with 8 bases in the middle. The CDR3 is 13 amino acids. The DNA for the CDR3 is TGTGCCAGCAGCTTAAGTACAGGAGATACGCAGTATTTT. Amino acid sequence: CASSLSTGDTQYF.

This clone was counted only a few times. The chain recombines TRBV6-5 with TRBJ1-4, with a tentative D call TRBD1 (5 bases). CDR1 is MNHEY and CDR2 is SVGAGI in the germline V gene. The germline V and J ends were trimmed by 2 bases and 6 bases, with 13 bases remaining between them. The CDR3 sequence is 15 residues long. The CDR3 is CASSYQGVGDEKLFF. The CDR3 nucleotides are TGTGCCAGCAGTTACCAAGGGGTCGGAGATGAAAAACTGTTTTTT.

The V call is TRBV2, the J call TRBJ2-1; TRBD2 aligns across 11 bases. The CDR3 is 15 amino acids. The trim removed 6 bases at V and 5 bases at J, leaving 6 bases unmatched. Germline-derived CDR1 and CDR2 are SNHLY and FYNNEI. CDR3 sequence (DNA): TGTGCCAGCAGCTACTTAGCGGGAGGGAACAATGAGCAGTTCTTC. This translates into CASSYLAGGNNEQFF. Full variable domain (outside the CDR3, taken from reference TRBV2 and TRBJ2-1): EPEVTQTPSHQVTQMGQEVILRCVPISNHLYFYWYRQILGQKVEFLVSFYNNEISEKSEIFDDQFSVERPDGSNFTLKIRSTKLEDSAMYFCASSYLAGGNNEQFFGPGTRLTVL.

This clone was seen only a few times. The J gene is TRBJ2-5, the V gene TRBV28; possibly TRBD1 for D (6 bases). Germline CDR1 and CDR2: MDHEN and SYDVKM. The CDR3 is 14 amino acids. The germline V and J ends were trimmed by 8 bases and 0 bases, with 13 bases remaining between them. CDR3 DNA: TGTGCCAGCGCCGGGACAAAGTACCAAGAGACCCAGTACTTC. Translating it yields CASAGTKYQETQYF.

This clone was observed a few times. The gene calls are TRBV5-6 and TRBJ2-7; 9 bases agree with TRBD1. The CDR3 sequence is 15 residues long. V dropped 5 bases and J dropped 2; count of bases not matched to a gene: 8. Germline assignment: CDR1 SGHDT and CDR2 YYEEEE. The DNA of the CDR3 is TGTGCCAGCAGTTACCCCGGGACAGGGACCTACGAGCAGTACTTC. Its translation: CASSYPGTGTYEQYF.

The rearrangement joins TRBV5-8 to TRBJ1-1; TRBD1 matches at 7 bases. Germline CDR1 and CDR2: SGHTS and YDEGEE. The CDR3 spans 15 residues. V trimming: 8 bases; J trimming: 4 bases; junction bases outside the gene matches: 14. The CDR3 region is CASKGATGRRTEAFF. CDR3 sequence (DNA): TGTGCCAGTAAAGGGGCGACAGGGCGACGCACTGAAGCTTTCTTT.

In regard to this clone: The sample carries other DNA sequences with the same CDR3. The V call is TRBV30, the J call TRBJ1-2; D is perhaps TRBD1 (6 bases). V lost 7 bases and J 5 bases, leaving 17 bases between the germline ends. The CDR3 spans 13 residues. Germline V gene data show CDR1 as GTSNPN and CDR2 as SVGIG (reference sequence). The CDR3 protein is CAYPDREFYGYTF. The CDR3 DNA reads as TGTGCCTACCCGGACAGAGAGTTTTATGGCTACACCTTC.

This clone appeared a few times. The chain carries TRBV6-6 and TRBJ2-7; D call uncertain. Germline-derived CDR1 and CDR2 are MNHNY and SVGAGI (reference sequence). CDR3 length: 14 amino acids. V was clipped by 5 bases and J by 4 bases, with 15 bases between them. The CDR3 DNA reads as TGTGCCAGCAGTCAGGATAGAAACCTTTACGAGCAGTACTTC. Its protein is CASSQDRNLYEQYF.

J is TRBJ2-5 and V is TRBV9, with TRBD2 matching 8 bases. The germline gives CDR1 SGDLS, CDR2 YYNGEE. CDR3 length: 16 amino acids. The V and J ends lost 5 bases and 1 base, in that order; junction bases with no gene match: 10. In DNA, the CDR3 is TGTGCCAGCAGTGGAGGGGGGCGGGGGGCCCAAGAGACCCAGTACTTC. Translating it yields CASSGGGRGAQETQYF. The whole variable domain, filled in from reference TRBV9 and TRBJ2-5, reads DSGVTQTPKHLITATGQRVTLRCSPRSGDLSVYWYQQSLDQGLQFLIQYYNGEERAKGNILERFSAQQFPDLHSELNLSSLELGDSALYFCASSGGGRGAQETQYFGPGTRLLVL.

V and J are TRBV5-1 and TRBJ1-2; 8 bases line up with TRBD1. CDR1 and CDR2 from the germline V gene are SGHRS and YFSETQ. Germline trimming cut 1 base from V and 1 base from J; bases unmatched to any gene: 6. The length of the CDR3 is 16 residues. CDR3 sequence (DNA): TGCGCCAGCAGCTTGCGACAGGGGCTGTTTAACTATGGCTACACCTTC. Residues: CASSLRQGLFNYGYTF.

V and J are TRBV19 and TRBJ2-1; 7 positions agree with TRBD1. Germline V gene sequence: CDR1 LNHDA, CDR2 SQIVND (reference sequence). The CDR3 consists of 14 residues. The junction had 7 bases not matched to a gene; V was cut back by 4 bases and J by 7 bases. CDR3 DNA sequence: TGTGCCAGTAGTACCCCACAGGGGATGAATGAGCAGTTCTTC. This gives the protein CASSTPQGMNEQFF.

The CDR3 sequence: CASRVRAGGPYGYTF. The CDR3 coding sequence is TGTGCCAGCAGGGTCCGGGCAGGGGGCCCATATGGCTACACCTTC. The V and J genes are TRBV7-2 and TRBJ1-2; 8 bases line up with TRBD1. Germline values: CDR1 SGHTA, CDR2 FQGNSA. The trim removed 6 bases at V and 5 bases at J, leaving 11 bases unmatched. The CDR3 has 15 residues.

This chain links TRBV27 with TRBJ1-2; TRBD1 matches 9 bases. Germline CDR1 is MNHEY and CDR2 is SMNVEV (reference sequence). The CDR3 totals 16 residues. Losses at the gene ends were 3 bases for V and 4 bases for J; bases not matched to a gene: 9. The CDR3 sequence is CASSLAQGARRYGYTF. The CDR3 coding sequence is TGTGCCAGCAGTTTGGCACAGGGGGCGCGACGCTATGGCTACACCTTC.

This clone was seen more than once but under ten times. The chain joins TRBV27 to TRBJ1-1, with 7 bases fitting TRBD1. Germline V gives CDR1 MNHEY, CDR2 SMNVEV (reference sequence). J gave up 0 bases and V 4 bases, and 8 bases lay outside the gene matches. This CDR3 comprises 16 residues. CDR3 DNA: TGTGCCAGCAGTTGGGGACAGCGCCAAATGAACACTGAAGCTTTCTTT. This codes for CASSWGQRQMNTEAFF.

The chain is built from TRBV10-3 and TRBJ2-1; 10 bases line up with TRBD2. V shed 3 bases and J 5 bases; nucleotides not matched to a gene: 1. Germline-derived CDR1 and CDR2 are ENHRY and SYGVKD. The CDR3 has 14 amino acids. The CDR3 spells CAISDSGRNNEQFF. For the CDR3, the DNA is TGTGCCATCAGTGATAGCGGGAGGAACAATGAGCAGTTCTTC.

CDR3 residues: CASSVVNGLAGGETQYF. In DNA form, the CDR3 reads TGTGCCAGCAGCGTAGTTAATGGACTAGCGGGAGGGGAGACCCAGTACTTC. The chain recombines TRBV9 with TRBJ2-5; 15 bases agree with TRBD2. V gave up 0 bases and J gave up 5 bases; unmatched junction bases: 5. Per the germline V gene, CDR1 is SGDLS and CDR2 is YYNGEE. CDR3 length: 17 amino acids.

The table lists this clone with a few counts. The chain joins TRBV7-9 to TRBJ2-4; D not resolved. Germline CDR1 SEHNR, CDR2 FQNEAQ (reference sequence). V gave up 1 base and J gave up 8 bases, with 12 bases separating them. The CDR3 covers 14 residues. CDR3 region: CASSLDLAADIQYF. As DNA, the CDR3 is TGTGCCAGCAGCTTAGACCTGGCCGCGGACATTCAGTACTTC. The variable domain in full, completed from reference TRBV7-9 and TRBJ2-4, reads DTGVSQNPRHKITKRGQNVTFRCDPISEHNRLYWYRQTLGQGPEFLTYFQNEAQLEKSRLLSDRFSAERPKGSFSTLEIQRTEQGDSAMYLCASSLDLAADIQYFGAGTRLSVL.

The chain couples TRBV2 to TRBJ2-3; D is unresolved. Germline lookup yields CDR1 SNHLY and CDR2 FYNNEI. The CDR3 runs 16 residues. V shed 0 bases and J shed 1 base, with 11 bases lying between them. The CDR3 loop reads CASSEASTIGTDTQYF. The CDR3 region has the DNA TGTGCCAGCAGTGAAGCCTCAACTATTGGCACAGATACGCAGTATTTT. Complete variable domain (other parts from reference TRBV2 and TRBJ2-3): EPEVTQTPSHQVTQMGQEVILRCVPISNHLYFYWYRQILGQKVEFLVSFYNNEISEKSEIFDDQFSVERPDGSNFTLKIRSTKLEDSAMYFCASSEASTIGTDTQYFGPGTRLTVL.

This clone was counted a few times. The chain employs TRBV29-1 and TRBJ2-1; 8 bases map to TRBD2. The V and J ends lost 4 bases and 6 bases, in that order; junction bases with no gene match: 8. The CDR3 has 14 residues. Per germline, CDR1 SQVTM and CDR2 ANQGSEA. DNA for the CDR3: TGCAGCGTTGCCCCGGGACTAGTAGGCAATGAGCAGTTCTTC. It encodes CSVAPGLVGNEQFF.

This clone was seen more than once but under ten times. The CDR3, as DNA: TGTGCCAGCAGTGACTCGGACAGGGACGAGACCCAGTACTTC. This translates into CASSDSDRDETQYF. This sequence joins TRBV6-1 and TRBJ2-5; 8 positions match TRBD1. V was pared by 3 bases and J by 5 bases, with 5 bases of the junction left unmatched. The CDR3 runs 14 residues. In germline, CDR1 is MNHNS, CDR2 SASEGT.

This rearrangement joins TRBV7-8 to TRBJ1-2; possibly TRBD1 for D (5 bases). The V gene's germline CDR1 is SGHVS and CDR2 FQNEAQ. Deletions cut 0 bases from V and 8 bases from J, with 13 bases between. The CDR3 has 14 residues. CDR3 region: CASSLASGGEGYTF. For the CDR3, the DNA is TGTGCCAGCAGCTTAGCGAGCGGGGGGGAAGGCTACACCTTC.

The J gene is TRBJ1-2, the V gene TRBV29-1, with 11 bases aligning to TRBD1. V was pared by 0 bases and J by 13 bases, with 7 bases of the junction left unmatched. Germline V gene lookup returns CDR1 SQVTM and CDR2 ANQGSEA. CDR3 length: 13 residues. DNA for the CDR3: TGCAGCGTTGAAGATAGGACAGGGGGCATCCTCACCTTC. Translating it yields CSVEDRTGGILTF.

The CDR3 protein is CASSYRRQSYEQYF. CDR3 coding DNA: TGTGCCAGCAGCTATAGACGACAGTCCTACGAGCAGTACTTC. The chain combines TRBV14 with TRBJ2-7; a weak D match, TRBD1 (5 bases). The V gene's germline CDR1 is SGHDN and CDR2 FVKESK. Deletions cut 5 bases from V and 1 base from J, with 12 bases between. CDR3 length: 14 residues.

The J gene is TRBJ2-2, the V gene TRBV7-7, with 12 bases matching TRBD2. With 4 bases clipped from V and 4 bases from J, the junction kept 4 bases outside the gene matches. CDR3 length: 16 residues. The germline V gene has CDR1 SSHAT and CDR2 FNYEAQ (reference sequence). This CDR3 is CASSSSGLAGTGELFF. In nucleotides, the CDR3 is TGTGCCAGCAGCTCCTCGGGACTAGCGGGCACCGGGGAGCTGTTTTTT. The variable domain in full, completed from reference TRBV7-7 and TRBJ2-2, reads GAGVSQSPRYKVTKRGQDVTLRCDPISSHATLYWYQQALGQGPEFLTYFNYEAQPDKSGLPSDRFSAERPEGSISTLTIQRTEQRDSAMYRCASSSSGLAGTGELFFGEGSRLTVL.